The rows below give T cell receptor beta chains drawn from one sample of a study of blood T cell repertoires in COVID-19. Generated by immunoSEQ multiplex PCR, the TCRdb table keeps only in-frame clones and is missing some. Of about 140,000 clones listed, approximately 84% are singletons. The specimen sequenced was peripheral blood. The source of these receptors is an older woman with acute or convalescent COVID-19. The CDR3 runs from the conserved cysteine through the conserved F or W. D genes are given only for firm matches. A clone size is listed for some rows: how often the clone was seen (once, few, many), or a class if it is expanded.

J gene: TRBJ1-2; D gene: .; clone size: .; V gene: TRBV28; CDR3 DNA: TGTGCCAACAGGGACTCCTATGGCTACACCTTC; CDR3 protein: CANRDSYGYTF
J gene: TRBJ2-1; D gene: TRBD2; clone size: .; V gene: TRBV14; CDR3 DNA: TGTGCCAGCAGCCAAGTTTTAGCGGGAAGTGAGCAGTTCTTC; CDR3 protein: CASSQVLAGSEQFF
J gene: TRBJ2-3; D gene: .; clone size: once; V gene: TRBV5-1; CDR3 DNA: TGCGCCAGCAGGCCGGGAGCCGGCTTACGAGATACGCAGTATTTT; CDR3 protein: CASRPGAGLRDTQYF
J gene: TRBJ2-5; D gene: TRBD2; clone size: .; V gene: TRBV10-3; CDR3 DNA: TGTGCCATCAGCCCCCCCGGGGGGAGAGAGACCCAGTACTTC; CDR3 protein: CAISPPGGRETQYF
J gene: TRBJ2-5; D gene: .; clone size: few; V gene: TRBV11-2; CDR3 DNA: TGTGCCAGCAGCTTAACCAGCGGCCAAGAGACCCAGTACTTC; CDR3 protein: CASSLTSGQETQYF
J gene: TRBJ1-4; D gene: .; clone size: .; V gene: TRBV7-9; CDR3 DNA: TGTGCCAGCAGCTGGGCGGGGGATTGGAACGAAAAACTGTTTTTT; CDR3 protein: CASSWAGDWNEKLFF
J gene: TRBJ1-1; D gene: .; clone size: .; V gene: TRBV18; CDR3 DNA: TGTGCCAGCTCACGTAGACCCGGGAGTGGCACTGAAGCTTTCTTT; CDR3 protein: CASSRRPGSGTEAFF
J gene: TRBJ1-5; D gene: .; clone size: .; V gene: TRBV28; CDR3 DNA: TGTGCCAGCCGCCTGACCGAGGCCCAGCATTTT; CDR3 protein: CASRLTEAQHF
J gene: TRBJ2-2; D gene: .; clone size: .; V gene: TRBV27; CDR3 DNA: TGTGCCAGCAGTGGGCCCGGGGAGCTGTTTTTT; CDR3 protein: CASSGPGELFF
J gene: TRBJ2-5; D gene: .; clone size: .; V gene: TRBV6-2/TRBV6-3; CDR3 DNA: TGTGCCAGCAGTTACTCCGGGTTCTCGGGGGAGACCCAGTACTTC; CDR3 protein: CASSYSGFSGETQYF
J gene: TRBJ2-5; D gene: .; clone size: few; V gene: TRBV10-3; CDR3 DNA: TGTGCCATCAGTGGGTCAATAGGATGGAGGGAGACCCAGTACTTC; CDR3 protein: CAISGSIGWRETQYF
J gene: TRBJ2-2; D gene: .; clone size: .; V gene: TRBV7-9; CDR3 DNA: TGTGCCAGCAACAGGGTACCCGGGGAGCTGTTTTTT; CDR3 protein: CASNRVPGELFF
J gene: TRBJ1-2; D gene: .; clone size: once; V gene: TRBV5-1; CDR3 DNA: TGCGCCAGCAGCTTGGTTGTGAAGGGGTTCCCGGATGGCTACACCTTC; CDR3 protein: CASSLVVKGFPDGYTF
J gene: TRBJ2-7; D gene: .; clone size: many; V gene: TRBV11-2; CDR3 DNA: TGTGCCAGCAGCTTAGATTATGGCGGGATCCTTAACGAGCAGTACTTC; CDR3 protein: CASSLDYGGILNEQYF
J gene: TRBJ1-2; D gene: .; clone size: few; V gene: TRBV25-1; CDR3 DNA: TGTGCCAGCAGTGAACCCGGCAGACTTCCCTATGGCTACACCTTC; CDR3 protein: CASSEPGRLPYGYTF
J gene: TRBJ2-3; D gene: TRBD1; clone size: .; V gene: TRBV5-1; CDR3 DNA: TGCGCCAGCAGCTCTCAGGGGGAGAGGACAGATACGCAGTATTTT; CDR3 protein: CASSSQGERTDTQYF